This T cell receptor beta chain came from a study of cytomegalovirus exposure and HLA in healthy donors. Study results and limitations: Specificity for CMV antigens was confirmed in vitro for a few of the CMV-associated chains.

V shed 4 bases and J shed 5 bases, with 9 bases lying between them. The CDR3 consists of 12 residues. Germline V gene data show CDR1 as SGDLS and CDR2 as YYNGEE. The protocol was immunoSEQ multiplex PCR, while the TCRdb copy is restricted to in-frame clones and leaves out a portion. The profile covers more than 85,000 clones, with approximately 95% appearing a single time and almost 0.9% taken by the ten largest. To note about this clone: The antigen is undetermined.

The specimen sequenced was PBMCs. This TCR was recovered from a woman younger than 35 in good health and CMV-seronegative. The rearrangement uses TRBV9 and TRBJ1-1; no clear D. CDR3 sequence: CASSPMQTEAFF. The CDR3 nucleotides read TGTGCCAGCAGCCCAATGCAGACTGAAGCTTTCTTT.